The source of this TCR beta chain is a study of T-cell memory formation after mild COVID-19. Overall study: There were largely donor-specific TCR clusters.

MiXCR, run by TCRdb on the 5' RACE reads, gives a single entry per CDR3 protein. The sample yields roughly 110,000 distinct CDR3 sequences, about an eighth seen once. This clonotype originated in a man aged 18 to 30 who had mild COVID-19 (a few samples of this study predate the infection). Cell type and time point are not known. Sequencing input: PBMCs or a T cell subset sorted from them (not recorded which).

The CDR3 here is CASSGETFSNQPQHF. CDR3 in DNA: TGTGCCAGCAGCGGCGAGACATTTAGCAATCAGCCCCAGCATTTT. The chain has TRBV7-9 and TRBJ1-5; D gene unclear. The CDR3 consists of 15 residues. The V end was cut by 5 bases, the J end by 0 bases, with 11 bases between. The germline V gene has CDR1 SEHNR and CDR2 FQNEAQ (reference sequence).